This entry is about one T cell receptor beta chain. Its antigen is unidentified. This sample is part of a study of response to subunit inactivated influenza vaccine. Overall study findings and caveats: Authors suggested each seasonal flu vaccination may recruit only limited numbers of new T cells.

In TCRdb, the RT-PCR reads were re-called with MiXCR into one record per CDR3 protein. The data contain 490,000 or so distinct CDR3 sequences, 6% to 9% of them seen just once; the ten biggest clones take up 10% to 15%. Germline values: CDR1 MNHEY, CDR2 SVGEGT. This CDR3 contains 14 residues. J was trimmed by 5 bases and V by 6 bases; bases with no gene match: 9. This TCR came from a man between 50 and 69 years old who received an inactivated influenza vaccine. The rearrangement links TRBV6-2 or TRBV6-3 to TRBJ2-5, with 7 bases that match TRBD1. Sequenced here: PBMCs from blood, sampled around 25 months after vaccination. The CDR3 DNA is TGTGCCAGCAGGACGACAGGGCGGCTCGAGACCCAGTACTTC. Its protein is CASRTTGRLETQYF.